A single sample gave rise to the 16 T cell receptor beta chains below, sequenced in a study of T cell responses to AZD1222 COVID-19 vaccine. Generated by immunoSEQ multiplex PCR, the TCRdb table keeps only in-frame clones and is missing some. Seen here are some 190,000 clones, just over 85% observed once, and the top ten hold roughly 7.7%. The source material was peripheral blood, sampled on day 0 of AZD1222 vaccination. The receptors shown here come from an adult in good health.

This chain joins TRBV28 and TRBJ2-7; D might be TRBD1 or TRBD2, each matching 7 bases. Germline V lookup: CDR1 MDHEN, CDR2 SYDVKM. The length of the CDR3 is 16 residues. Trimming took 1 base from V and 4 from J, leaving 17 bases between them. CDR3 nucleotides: TGTGCCAGCAGTTTATCTGGGGAGGGGGCATTATACGAGCAGTACTTC. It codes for CASSLSGEGALYEQYF.

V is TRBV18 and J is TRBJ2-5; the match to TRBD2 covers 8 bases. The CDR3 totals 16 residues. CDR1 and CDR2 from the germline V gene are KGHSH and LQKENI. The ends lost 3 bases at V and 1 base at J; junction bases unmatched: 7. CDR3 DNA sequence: TGTGCCAGCTCACCGCAAAGCGGGGGCCTCCAAGAGACCCAGTACTTC. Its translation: CASSPQSGGLQETQYF.

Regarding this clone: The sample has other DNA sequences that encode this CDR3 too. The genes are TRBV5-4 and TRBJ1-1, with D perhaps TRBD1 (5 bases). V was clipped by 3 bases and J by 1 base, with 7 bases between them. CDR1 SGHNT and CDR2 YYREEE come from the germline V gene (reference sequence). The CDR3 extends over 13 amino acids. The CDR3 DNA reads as TGTGCCAGCAGCTCCCAGGGGAACACTGAAGCTTTCTTT. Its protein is CASSSQGNTEAFF.

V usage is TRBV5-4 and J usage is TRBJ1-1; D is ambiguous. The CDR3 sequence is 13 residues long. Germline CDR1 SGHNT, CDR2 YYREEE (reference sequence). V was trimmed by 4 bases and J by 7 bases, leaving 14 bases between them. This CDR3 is CASSPATTHEAFF. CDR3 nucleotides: TGTGCCAGCAGCCCAGCAACCACCCATGAAGCTTTCTTT.

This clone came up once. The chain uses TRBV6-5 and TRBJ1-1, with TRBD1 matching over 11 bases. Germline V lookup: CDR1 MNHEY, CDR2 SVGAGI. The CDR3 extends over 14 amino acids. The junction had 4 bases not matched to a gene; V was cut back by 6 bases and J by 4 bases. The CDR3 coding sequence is TGTGCCAGCAGACGGACAGGGGGCATCACTGAAGCTTTCTTT. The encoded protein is CASRRTGGITEAFF.

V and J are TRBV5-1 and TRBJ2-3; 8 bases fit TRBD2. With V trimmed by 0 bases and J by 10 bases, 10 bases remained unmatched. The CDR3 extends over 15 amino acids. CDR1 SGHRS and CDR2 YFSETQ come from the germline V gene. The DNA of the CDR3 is TGCGCCAGCAGCTTGGTCACTAGCGGAGAGATGGCGCAGTATTTT. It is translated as CASSLVTSGEMAQYF.

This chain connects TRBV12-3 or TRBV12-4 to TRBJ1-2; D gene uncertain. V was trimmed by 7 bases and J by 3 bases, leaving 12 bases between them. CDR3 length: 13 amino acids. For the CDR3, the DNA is TGTGCCAGCACCAACCGGGCGGACTATGGCTACACCTTC. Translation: CASTNRADYGYTF.

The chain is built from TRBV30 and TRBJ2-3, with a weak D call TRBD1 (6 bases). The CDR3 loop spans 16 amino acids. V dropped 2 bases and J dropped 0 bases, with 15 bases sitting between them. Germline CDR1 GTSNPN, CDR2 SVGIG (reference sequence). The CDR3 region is CAWSRTRGSSTDTQYF. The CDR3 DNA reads TGTGCCTGGAGTCGGACCAGGGGATCTAGCACAGATACGCAGTATTTT.

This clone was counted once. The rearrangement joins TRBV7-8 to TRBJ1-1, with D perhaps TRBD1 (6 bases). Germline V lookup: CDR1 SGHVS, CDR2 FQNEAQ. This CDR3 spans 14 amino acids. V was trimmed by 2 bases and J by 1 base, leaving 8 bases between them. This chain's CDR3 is CASSLSQGNTEAFF. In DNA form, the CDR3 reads TGTGCCAGCAGCTTATCACAGGGGAACACTGAAGCTTTCTTT.

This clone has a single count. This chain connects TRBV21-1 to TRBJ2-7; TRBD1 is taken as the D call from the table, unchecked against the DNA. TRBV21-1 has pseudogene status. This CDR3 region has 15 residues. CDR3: CASSKAPQDTYEQYF. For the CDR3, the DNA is TGTGCCAGCAGCAAGGCCCCGCAGGATACCTACGAGCAGTACTTC.

The CDR3 loop is CASDPTGSEKLFF. Written as DNA, the CDR3 is TGTGCCAGCGACCCGACAGGGAGTGAAAAACTGTTTTTT. This chain links TRBV2 with TRBJ1-4, with 7 bases aligning to TRBD1. CDR3 length: 13 amino acids. Germline V CDR1 and CDR2: SNHLY, FYNNEI. Trimming cost V 8 bases and J 7 bases; bases outside gene matches: 7. The variable domain in full, with the rest retrieved from reference TRBV2 and TRBJ1-4, is EPEVTQTPSHQVTQMGQEVILRCVPISNHLYFYWYRQILGQKVEFLVSFYNNEISEKSEIFDDQFSVERPDGSNFTLKIRSTKLEDSAMYFCASDPTGSEKLFFGSGTQLSVL.

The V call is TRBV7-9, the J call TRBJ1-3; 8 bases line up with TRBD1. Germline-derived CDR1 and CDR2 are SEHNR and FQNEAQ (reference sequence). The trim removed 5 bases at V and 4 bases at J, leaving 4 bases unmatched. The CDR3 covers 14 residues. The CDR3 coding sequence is TGTGCCAGCAGCATTGGGACAGGAGGAAACACCATATATTTT. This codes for CASSIGTGGNTIYF.

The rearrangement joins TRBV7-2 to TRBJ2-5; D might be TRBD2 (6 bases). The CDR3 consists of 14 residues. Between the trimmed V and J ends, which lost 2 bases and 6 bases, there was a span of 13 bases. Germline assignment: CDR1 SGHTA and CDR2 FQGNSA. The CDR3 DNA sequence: TGTGCCAGCAGCTTATCGGGGGTGGTTAAGACCCAGTACTTC. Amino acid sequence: CASSLSGVVKTQYF. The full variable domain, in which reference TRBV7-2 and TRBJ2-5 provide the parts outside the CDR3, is GAGVSQSPSNKVTEKGKDVELRCDPISGHTALYWYRQSLGQGLEFLIYFQGNSAPDKSGLPSDRFSAERTGGSVSTLTIQRTQQEDSAVYLCASSLSGVVKTQYFGPGTRLLVL.

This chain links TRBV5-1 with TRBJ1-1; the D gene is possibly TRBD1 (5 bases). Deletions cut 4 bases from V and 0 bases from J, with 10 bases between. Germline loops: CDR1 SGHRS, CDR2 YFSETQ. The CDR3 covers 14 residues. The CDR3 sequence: CASSPGLLNTEAFF. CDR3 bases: TGCGCCAGCAGCCCGGGACTTTTGAACACTGAAGCTTTCTTT.

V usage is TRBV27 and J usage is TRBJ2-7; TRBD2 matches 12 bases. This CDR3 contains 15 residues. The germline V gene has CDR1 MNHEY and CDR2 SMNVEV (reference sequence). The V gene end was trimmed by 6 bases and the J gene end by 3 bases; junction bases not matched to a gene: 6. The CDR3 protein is CASRSSGGAIYEQYF. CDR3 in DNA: TGTGCCAGCAGGTCTAGCGGGGGGGCCATCTACGAGCAGTACTTC.

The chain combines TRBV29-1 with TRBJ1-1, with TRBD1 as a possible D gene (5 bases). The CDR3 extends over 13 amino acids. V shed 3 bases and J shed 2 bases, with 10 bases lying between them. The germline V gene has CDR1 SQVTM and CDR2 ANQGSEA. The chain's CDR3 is CSVDRGLNTEAFF. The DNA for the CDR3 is TGCAGCGTTGATAGGGGCCTCAACACTGAAGCTTTCTTT.